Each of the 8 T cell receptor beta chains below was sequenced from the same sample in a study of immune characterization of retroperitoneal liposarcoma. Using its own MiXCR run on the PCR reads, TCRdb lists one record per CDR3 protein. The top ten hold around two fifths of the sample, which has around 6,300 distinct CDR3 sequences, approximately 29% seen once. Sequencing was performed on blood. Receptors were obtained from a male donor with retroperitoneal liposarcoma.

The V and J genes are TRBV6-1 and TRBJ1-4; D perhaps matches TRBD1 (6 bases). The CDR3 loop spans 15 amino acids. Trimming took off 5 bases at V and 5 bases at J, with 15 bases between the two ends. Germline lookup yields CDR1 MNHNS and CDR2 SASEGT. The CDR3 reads CASSYGGAGNEKLFF. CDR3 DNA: TGTGCCAGCAGTTATGGGGGGGCAGGGAATGAAAAACTGTTTTTT.

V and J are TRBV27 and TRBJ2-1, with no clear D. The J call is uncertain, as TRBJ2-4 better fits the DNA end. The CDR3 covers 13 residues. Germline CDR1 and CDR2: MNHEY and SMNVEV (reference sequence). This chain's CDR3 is CASSSPRGNIQYF. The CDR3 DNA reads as TGTGCCAGCAGTAGCCCCCGAGGAAACATTCAGTACTTC.

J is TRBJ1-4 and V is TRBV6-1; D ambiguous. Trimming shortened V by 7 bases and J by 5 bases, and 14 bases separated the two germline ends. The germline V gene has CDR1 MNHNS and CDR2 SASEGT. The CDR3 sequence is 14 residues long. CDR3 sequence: CASIDPVGNEKLFF. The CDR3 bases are TGTGCCAGCATTGACCCTGTCGGGAATGAAAAACTGTTTTTT.

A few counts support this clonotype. CDR3 nucleotide sequence: TGCAGTGCTACCCCTCTAGCGGCGGGTTACAATGAGCAGTTCTTC. This translates into CSATPLAAGYNEQFF. V gene TRBV20-1 combines with J gene TRBJ2-1, with 7 nucleotides matching TRBD2. The germline CDR1 and CDR2 sequences are DFQATT and SNEGSKA (reference sequence). With V trimmed by 4 bases and J by 4 bases, 10 bases remained unmatched. This CDR3 contains 15 residues.

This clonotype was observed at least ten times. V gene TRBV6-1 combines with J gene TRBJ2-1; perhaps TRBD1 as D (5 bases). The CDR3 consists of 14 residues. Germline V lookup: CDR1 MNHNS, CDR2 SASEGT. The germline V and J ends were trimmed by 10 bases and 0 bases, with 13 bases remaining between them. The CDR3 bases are TGTGCCATCCTACAGGTGAGCTCCTACAATGAGCAGTTCTTC. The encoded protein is CAILQVSSYNEQFF.

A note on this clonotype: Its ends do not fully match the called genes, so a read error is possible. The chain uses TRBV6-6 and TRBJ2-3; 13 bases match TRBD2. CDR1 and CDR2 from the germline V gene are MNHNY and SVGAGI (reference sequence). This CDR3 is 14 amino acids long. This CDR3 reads CASSEERGLAGKDF. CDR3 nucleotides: TGTGCCAGCAGTGAGGAAAGGGGACTAGCGGGAAAGGATTTT.

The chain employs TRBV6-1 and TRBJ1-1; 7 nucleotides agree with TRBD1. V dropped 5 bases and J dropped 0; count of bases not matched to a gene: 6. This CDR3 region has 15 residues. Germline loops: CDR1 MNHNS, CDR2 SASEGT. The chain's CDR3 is CASSSQDRLNTEAFF. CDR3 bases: TGTGCCAGCAGTTCCCAGGACAGGCTGAACACTGAAGCTTTCTTT.

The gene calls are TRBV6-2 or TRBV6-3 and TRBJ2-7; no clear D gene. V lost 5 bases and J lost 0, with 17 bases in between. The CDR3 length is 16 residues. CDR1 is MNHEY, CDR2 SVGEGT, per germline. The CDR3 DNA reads TGTGCCAGCAGTCTTCGGGCCCACAGAAGCTCCTACGAGCAGTACTTC. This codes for CASSLRAHRSSYEQYF.